A selection of T cell receptor beta chains follows, all from one sample in a study of shared clonotypes between healthy human individuals. Clones were sequenced by immunoSEQ multiplex PCR, and TCRdb holds only the in-frame ones, with some missing. The repertoire holds some 380,000 clones, with approximately 96% as singletons. The sequencing input was memory CD8+ T cells sorted from blood. Receptors were obtained from a man aged 25-45 years in good health. The CDR3 runs from the conserved cysteine through the conserved F or W. The D gene is left open where the match is weak. Size values are once, few and many counts, or a class for expanded clones, and some rows have none.

cdr3_nt cdr3_aa d_call j_call v_call clone_size
TGCGCCAGCAGTGGGGGGACAGGGGCGATTCTTAGCAATCAGCCCCAGCATTTT CASSGGTGAILSNQPQHF TRBD1 TRBJ1-5 TRBV10-1 NA
TGCAGTGCTAACGGACTAGCCGAGCAGTACTTC CSANGLAEQYF TRBD2 TRBJ2-7 TRBV20-1 NA
TGTGCCAGCAGCTTTGAAGCGGGAGGTGGGTACAATGAGCAGTTCTTC CASSFEAGGGYNEQFF TRBD2 TRBJ2-1 TRBV11-2 NA
TGTGCCAGCGGGCTGGGGCGGGCCCCTTACAATGAGCAGTTCTTC CASGLGRAPYNEQFF NA TRBJ2-1 TRBV5-8 once
TGTGCCAGCAGTCCCAGGGACGAGCAGTACTTC CASSPRDEQYF NA TRBJ2-7 TRBV28 NA
TGTGCCAGCAGCGTTGGCCTAGCGGGGACCTACGAGCAGTACTTC CASSVGLAGTYEQYF TRBD2 TRBJ2-7 TRBV9 NA
TGTGCCAGCTCACCACCGGGACTCACAGATACGCAGTATTTT CASSPPGLTDTQYF NA TRBJ2-3 TRBV18 NA
TGTGCCAGCAGTTTACCGACTGGGAGGGCTTTGAACACCGGGGAGCTGTTTTTT CASSLPTGRALNTGELFF TRBD2 TRBJ2-2 TRBV28 once
TGTGCCAGTAACTACGGCAGCTCTGGAAACACCATATATTTT CASNYGSSGNTIYF NA TRBJ1-3 TRBV2 NA
TGTGCCAGCAGCCCCGAGAGGGGCGGGAGTTACAATGAGCAGTTCTTC CASSPERGGSYNEQFF TRBD2 TRBJ2-1 TRBV7-9 NA
TGTGCCAGCAGCGTGAATAGCGGGACCGGGGAGCTGTTTTTT CASSVNSGTGELFF TRBD2 TRBJ2-2 TRBV7-9 NA
TGCAGTGCTAGCAAGGACAGGGATTTCTTT CSASKDRDFF TRBD1 TRBJ1-1 TRBV20-1 NA
TGTGCCAGCCATATGCCTAGCGGGAAGGATGAGCAGTTCTTC CASHMPSGKDEQFF TRBD2 TRBJ2-1 TRBV28 NA
TGTGCCAGCAGTGAGGGTAGCGGAAGATTATATACGCAGTATTTT CASSEGSGRLYTQYF NA TRBJ2-3 TRBV2 NA
TGTGCCACCCTGGCAGGGAACACTGAAGCTTTCTTT CATLAGNTEAFF NA TRBJ1-1 TRBV7-9 NA
TGCGCCAGCAAGGCAGGGCCTTGGAATGAGCAGTTCTTC CASKAGPWNEQFF NA TRBJ2-1 TRBV5-1 NA
TGTGCCAGCTTGATGCGGGCGGGGTTAAGGAACTTACATCAGCCCCAGCATTTT CASLMRAGLRNLHQPQHF NA TRBJ1-5 TRBV28 NA
TGTGCCAGCAGTGAATCGAGGCATGAGCAGTTCTTC CASSESRHEQFF NA TRBJ2-1 TRBV6-1 NA
TGTGCCAGCACCCAACAGGGGGGTAGAGGAAACACCATATATTTT CASTQQGGRGNTIYF TRBD1 TRBJ1-3 TRBV6-1 NA
TGCGCCAGCAGCTTTATTGCGGGAGGGGGTAACGAGCAGTACTTC CASSFIAGGGNEQYF TRBD2 TRBJ2-7 TRBV5-1 NA
TGTGCCAGCAGTCTTATGGGACTAGCCTCAGAGACCCAGTACTTC CASSLMGLASETQYF TRBD2 TRBJ2-5 TRBV27 NA
TGTGCCAGCAAGGAGGGCCGCAGGGTCGAGCAGTACTTC CASKEGRRVEQYF NA TRBJ2-7 TRBV2 once
TGTGCCAGCAGTTTGGCCGGGACAGGGAACAATGGCTACACCTTC CASSLAGTGNNGYTF TRBD1 TRBJ1-2 TRBV28 NA
TGTGCCAGCAGCGTAGAGGACACCTACGAGCAGTACTTC CASSVEDTYEQYF NA TRBJ2-7 TRBV9 NA
TGTGCCAGCAGTATCAGGGGCTATCAGCCCCAGCATTTT CASSIRGYQPQHF NA TRBJ1-5 TRBV7-2 NA
TGTGCCAGCAGTTACTACGGTCTCCTCACCGGGGAGCTGTTTTTT CASSYYGLLTGELFF NA TRBJ2-2 TRBV6-5 NA
TGTGCCAGTAGTATAGATCACGCAGGGGGCGCATACGAGCAGTACTTC CASSIDHAGGAYEQYF TRBD1 TRBJ2-7 TRBV19 NA
TGCGCCAGCAGCCAAACCGGGACAGGTCCTACTGAAGCTTTCTTT CASSQTGTGPTEAFF TRBD1 TRBJ1-1 TRBV5-1 NA
TGCAGTGCTAGAGGGGGATATGGCTACACCTTC CSARGGYGYTF NA TRBJ1-2 TRBV20-1 NA
TGTGCCAGCAGCTCCCAAGAGACCCAGTACTTC CASSSQETQYF NA TRBJ2-5 TRBV7-8 NA
TGTGCCAGCAGCCAAGATGAGACCTACGAGCAGTACTTC CASSQDETYEQYF NA TRBJ2-7 TRBV4-2 NA
TGTGCCACCGGACCGGGACTAGCGGGATTTGGGAAAACAGATACGCAGTATTTT CATGPGLAGFGKTDTQYF TRBD2 TRBJ2-3 TRBV15 NA
TGTGCCAGCAGACTGGGCCACTCTGGGGCCAACGTCCTGACTTTC CASRLGHSGANVLTF NA TRBJ2-6 TRBV6-5 NA
TGTGCCAGCAGTGATTTGCCCAACGGTGTGGTGTTTGGAAACACCATATATTTT CASSDLPNGVVFGNTIYF NA TRBJ1-3 TRBV6-1 NA
TGTGCCTGGAGTGTACAAGGCAGGGGCCGGTCTGGGGCCAACGTCCTGACTTTC CAWSVQGRGRSGANVLTF NA TRBJ2-6 TRBV30 NA
TGTGCCAGCAGTTCTATACAGGGAAGGCTCTCTGGAAACACCATATATTTT CASSSIQGRLSGNTIYF NA TRBJ1-3 TRBV28 NA
TGTGCCAGCAGCTTAGCGTTAACGGATGGCTACACCTTC CASSLALTDGYTF NA TRBJ1-2 TRBV7-8 once
TGCAGCGTTGCGTCGGGAGTTGAGCAGTTCTTC CSVASGVEQFF NA TRBJ2-1 TRBV29-1 NA
TGCGCCAGCAGCTTGGGGAGACAGGGGGCCGTTGGCTACACCTTC CASSLGRQGAVGYTF TRBD1 TRBJ1-2 TRBV5-1 NA
TGCGCCAGCAGCTTGGGAGGGACTAGCGGGAGGGCACCCTACAATGAGCAGTTCTTC CASSLGGTSGRAPYNEQFF TRBD2 TRBJ2-1 TRBV5-1 NA
TGTGCCAGTAAGAAAGCGGGAAAGACGGGGCTCCGCTCCTACAATGAGCAGTTCTTC CASKKAGKTGLRSYNEQFF TRBD2 TRBJ2-1 TRBV19 NA
TGTGCCTGGAGTATAGCGGGACTTACAAATGAGCAGTTCTTC CAWSIAGLTNEQFF TRBD2 TRBJ2-1 TRBV30 once
TGTGCCAGCAGCGTAGAGAAGGGACTTAATGAAAAACTGTTTTTT CASSVEKGLNEKLFF NA TRBJ1-4 TRBV9 NA
TGTGCCAGCAGCGTAGGGGGGACTAGCCGGAATGAGCAGTTCTTC CASSVGGTSRNEQFF TRBD2 TRBJ2-1 TRBV9 NA
TGTGCCAGTAGCCTTGGTAGGACTCCTGGAAATCAGCCCCAGCATTTT CASSLGRTPGNQPQHF NA TRBJ1-5 TRBV19 NA
TGTGCCAGCAGACTTCAGGGGAACACTGAAGCTTTCTTT CASRLQGNTEAFF NA TRBJ1-1 TRBV7-9 NA
TGTGCCAGCAGTTTGCGGCCGGCACAGCTCGAAGAGACCCAGTACTTC CASSLRPAQLEETQYF NA TRBJ2-5 TRBV6-6 NA
TGTGCTAGCAGCCGCGGGACAGAGCTGAACAATGAGCAGTTCTTC CASSRGTELNNEQFF NA TRBJ2-1 TRBV7-7 NA
TGTGCCAGCAGGGGACTGTTCCAAGAGACCCAGTACTTC CASRGLFQETQYF NA TRBJ2-5 TRBV5-8 NA
TGTGCCAGCAGCCAGGGACCGCGGGTTGAGACCCAGTACTTC CASSQGPRVETQYF NA TRBJ2-5 TRBV6-5 NA
TGTGCCAGCAGTGATTACCTACAGCCCCTCGCTAACTATGGCTACACCTTC CASSDYLQPLANYGYTF NA TRBJ1-2 TRBV6-1 NA
TGCGCCAGCAGCTTGAAAGGGGACACTGAAGCTTTCTTT CASSLKGDTEAFF NA TRBJ1-1 TRBV5-1 NA
TGTGCCAGCAGTTTAGGGGACAGGGACCCCTACGAGCAGTACTTC CASSLGDRDPYEQYF TRBD1 TRBJ2-7 TRBV28 NA
TGTGCCACCGCAGTCACTGTACACGAGCAGTACTTC CATAVTVHEQYF NA TRBJ2-7 TRBV28 NA
TGTGCCATCAGGACCGGGACAGGGGAACCCGGGGAGCTGTTTTTT CAIRTGTGEPGELFF TRBD1 TRBJ2-2 TRBV10-3 once